Below are 25 T cell receptor beta chains sequenced from a single sample in a study of blood T cell repertoires in COVID-19 (dated by TCRdb to about 2020). The method behind the library was the immunoSEQ multiplex PCR assay. Sourced from immuneACCESS, this table was stored by TCRdb with only in-frame sequences that have V and J called. A share of the clones is absent; for the studies checked, an unresolved V gene accounts for under half, and the remainder has no known explanation. The sample table holds about 200,000 clones, of which more than 75% were seen once. Clones ranked in the top ten supply approximately 6.2% of the sample. Source material: peripheral blood. The receptors derive from a man in his 60s who had recovered from COVID-19.

This CDR3 reads CASSRGGTAMNTEAFF. The CDR3 region has the DNA TGTGCCAGCAGTCGGGGGGGGACAGCAATGAACACTGAAGCTTTCTTT. The chain employs TRBV27 and TRBJ1-1, with 7 bases matching TRBD1. The germline gives CDR1 MNHEY, CDR2 SMNVEV (reference sequence). The junction had 9 bases not matched to a gene; V was cut back by 5 bases and J by 0 bases. The CDR3 loop spans 16 amino acids.

This clone has only a few counts. The chain couples TRBV19 to TRBJ1-6, with 7 positions matching TRBD1. CDR3 length: 15 amino acids. Per the germline V gene, CDR1 is LNHDA and CDR2 is SQIVND (reference sequence). The V gene end was trimmed by 3 bases and the J gene end by 10 bases; junction bases not matched to a gene: 9. CDR3 residues: CASSIYRGRDSPLHF. Written as DNA, the CDR3 is TGTGCCAGTAGTATCTACAGGGGAAGAGACTCACCCCTCCACTTT. Based on the CDR3 plus reference TRBV19 and TRBJ1-6, the full variable domain is DGGITQSPKYLFRKEGQNVTLSCEQNLNHDAMYWYRQDPGQGLRLIYYSQIVNDFQKGDIAEGYSVSREKKESFPLTVTSAQKNPTAFYLCASSIYRGRDSPLHFGNGTRLTVT.

The chain couples TRBV9 to TRBJ2-5, with D unresolved. Trimming cost V 3 bases and J 7 bases, with 13 bases left between them. From germline, CDR1 is SGDLS and CDR2 YYNGEE. This CDR3 is 13 amino acids long. The CDR3 DNA sequence: TGTGCCAGCAGCGCGCAGAATGGTGGGACCCAGTACTTC. Protein product: CASSAQNGGTQYF.

The chain employs TRBV19 and TRBJ1-3; D is uncertain. Germline values: CDR1 LNHDA, CDR2 SQIVND (reference sequence). CDR3 length: 15 residues. V was pared by 3 bases and J by 0 bases, with 9 bases between. The CDR3 DNA sequence: TGTGCCAGTAGTATTTCGAGGGTCTCTGGAAACACCATATATTTT. Protein: CASSISRVSGNTIYF.

V is TRBV11-2 and J is TRBJ1-4; D gene uncertain. The CDR3 runs to 15 residues. CDR1 and CDR2 (germline): SGHAT, FQNNGV. V was pared by 0 bases and J by 8 bases, with 13 bases between. The CDR3 sequence: CASSLDPGGGEKLFF. The CDR3 nucleotides read TGTGCCAGCAGCTTAGATCCAGGCGGAGGAGAAAAACTGTTTTTT.

The chain combines TRBV7-2 with TRBJ2-3; 12 nucleotides line up with TRBD2. Trimming cost V 5 bases and J 4 bases; bases outside gene matches: 7. The CDR3 is made up of 16 amino acids. Germline V CDR1 and CDR2: SGHTA, FQGNSA. CDR3 in amino acids: CASSHRLAGEADTQYF. CDR3 coding DNA: TGTGCCAGCAGCCACCGACTAGCGGGAGAGGCAGATACGCAGTATTTT.

The chain is built from TRBV5-6 and TRBJ1-2, with a possible D match to TRBD1 (6 bases). Germline values: CDR1 SGHDT, CDR2 YYEEEE. Trimming removed 4 bases at V and 4 bases at J, with 14 bases between. This CDR3 is built from 14 residues. CDR3 DNA: TGTGCCAGCAGCCCCCCGGACAGCACCTATGGCTACACCTTC. Encoded protein: CASSPPDSTYGYTF. The variable domain in full, with the rest retrieved from reference TRBV5-6 and TRBJ1-2, is DAGVTQSPTHLIKTRGQQVTLRCSPKSGHDTVSWYQQALGQGPQFIFQYYEEEERQRGNFPDRFSGHQFPNYSSELNVNALLLGDSALYLCASSPPDSTYGYTFGSGTRLTVV.

The chain employs TRBV27 and TRBJ2-5; 8 positions match TRBD2. V lost 3 bases to trimming and J lost 4 bases; unmatched junction nucleotides: 4. Germline V gene sequence: CDR1 MNHEY, CDR2 SMNVEV (reference sequence). CDR3 length equals 14 residues. The CDR3, as DNA: TGTGCCAGCAGTTTCGGGGGGGGGCGAGAGACCCAGTACTTC. This translates into CASSFGGGRETQYF.

This chain uses TRBV5-1 with TRBJ1-2; the D is unclear. V lost 3 bases and J 6 bases, leaving 12 bases between the germline ends. Germline V gene sequence: CDR1 SGHRS, CDR2 YFSETQ. The CDR3 is 13 amino acids. CDR3: CASSSRGLDGYTF. For the CDR3, the DNA is TGCGCCAGCAGCTCGCGGGGTTTAGATGGCTACACCTTC.

J is TRBJ2-1 and V is TRBV5-4; D unresolved. Trimming removed 4 bases from V and 1 base from J, with 12 bases in between. The CDR3 covers 15 residues. Germline assignment: CDR1 SGHNT and CDR2 YYREEE (reference sequence). CDR3 in amino acids: CASSAAAPSYNEQFF. In DNA form, the CDR3 reads TGTGCCAGCAGCGCCGCGGCCCCATCCTACAATGAGCAGTTCTTC. Full variable domain (remainder filled in from reference TRBV5-4 and TRBJ2-1): ETGVTQSPTHLIKTRGQQVTLRCSSQSGHNTVSWYQQALGQGPQFIFQYYREEENGRGNFPPRFSGLQFPNYSSELNVNALELDDSALYLCASSAAAPSYNEQFFGPGTRLTVL.

The rearrangement uses TRBV3-1 (or the pseudogene TRBV3-2) and TRBJ2-4; perhaps TRBD1 as D (5 bases). The V gene's germline CDR1 is LGHDT and CDR2 YNNKEL (reference sequence). The CDR3 covers 14 residues. V lost 2 bases and J 5 bases, leaving 10 bases between the germline ends. In DNA form, the CDR3 reads TGTGCCAGCAGCCAACAGGGTGCCCAAAACATTCAGTACTTC. Translated, it gives CASSQQGAQNIQYF.

This chain links TRBV27 with TRBJ2-3, with D tentatively TRBD1 (5 bases). From germline, CDR1 is MNHEY and CDR2 SMNVEV (reference sequence). The germline V and J ends were trimmed by 4 bases and 3 bases, with 20 bases remaining between them. CDR3 length equals 17 residues. In nucleotides, the CDR3 is TGTGCCAGCAGTTACCGAGGACGGAGTTCAGGGACAGATACGCAGTATTTT. Residues: CASSYRGRSSGTDTQYF.

The chain carries TRBV1 and TRBJ2-7; whether TRBD2, the table's D call, matches the DNA was not checked. TRBV1 is recorded as a pseudogene. The CDR3 is made up of 18 amino acids. The CDR3 sequence is CTSAHSPGLANSNNEQYF. In nucleotides, the CDR3 is TGCACCAGCGCCCACTCTCCGGGACTAGCGAACTCGAACAACGAGCAGTACTTC.

The chain joins TRBV7-2 to TRBJ1-5, with D tentatively TRBD1 (6 bases). The V gene lost 2 bases and the J gene lost 6 bases, with 11 bases spanning the gap. Germline V gene data show CDR1 as SGHTA and CDR2 as FQGNSA. There are 14 residues in the CDR3. The CDR3, as DNA: TGTGCCAGCAGCTTATCTGGACAGCTTCAGCCCCAGCATTTT. Protein sequence: CASSLSGQLQPQHF. Supplemented by reference TRBV7-2 and TRBJ1-5, the full variable domain reads GAGVSQSPSNKVTEKGKDVELRCDPISGHTALYWYRQSLGQGLEFLIYFQGNSAPDKSGLPSDRFSAERTGGSVSTLTIQRTQQEDSAVYLCASSLSGQLQPQHFGDGTRLSIL.

In its sample, this clone was seen a few times. The rearrangement links TRBV28 to TRBJ1-5; D remains unclear. The V gene lost 8 bases and the J gene lost 2 bases, with 19 bases spanning the gap. Germline V gives CDR1 MDHEN, CDR2 SYDVKM. This CDR3 has 16 amino acids. CDR3 bases: TGTGCCAGCTCCTCGCAGCGGGCGGCGGGCAATCAGCCCCAGCATTTT. Translation gives CASSSQRAAGNQPQHF.

The chain recombines TRBV7-9 with TRBJ2-7; D gene unclear. V lost 3 bases and J lost 0, with 6 bases in between. The germline gives CDR1 SEHNR, CDR2 FQNEAQ (reference sequence). This CDR3 comprises 13 residues. In DNA, the CDR3 is TGTGCCAGCAGCTTGAGCGCCTCCTACGAGCAGTACTTC. It specifies CASSLSASYEQYF.

V and J are TRBV3-1 (or the pseudogene TRBV3-2) and TRBJ1-2; D possibly corresponds to TRBD1 (6 bases). The CDR3 is 16 amino acids. Trimming stripped 4 bases from V and 3 bases from J, with 18 bases between. Germline values: CDR1 LGHDT, CDR2 YNNKEL (reference sequence). CDR3 DNA: TGTGCCAGCAGCCTGGGAGGGGGGCGCGGGGACTATGGCTACACCTTC. Protein product: CASSLGGGRGDYGYTF.

This chain links TRBV7-2 with TRBJ2-4, with TRBD2 as a possible D gene (5 bases). Germline values: CDR1 SGHTA, CDR2 FQGNSA. Trimming removed 2 bases from V and 1 base from J, with 9 bases in between. The CDR3 sequence is 15 residues long. DNA of the CDR3: TGTGCCAGCAGCTTAAGTAGCGTGGCCAAAAACATTCAGTACTTC. Its translation: CASSLSSVAKNIQYF.

This chain joins TRBV30 and TRBJ2-3, with D possibly TRBD2 on 5 matching bases. Looked up from germline, CDR1 is GTSNPN and CDR2 is SVGIG (reference sequence). CDR3 length equals 16 residues. Trimming took off 0 bases at V and 5 bases at J, with 18 bases between the two ends. CDR3 sequence: CAWSVRRALGIDTQYF. CDR3 coding DNA: TGTGCCTGGAGTGTAAGGCGGGCCTTGGGGATAGATACGCAGTATTTT.

V is TRBV7-7 and J is TRBJ2-1; 8 positions match TRBD2. Germline CDR1 reads SSHAT; CDR2 reads FNYEAQ (reference sequence). Losses at the gene ends were 5 bases for V and 7 bases for J; bases not matched to a gene: 7. The CDR3 consists of 14 residues. DNA of the CDR3: TGTGCCAGCAGCACCGGGGGGGCCGGTAATGAGCAGTTCTTC. It translates to CASSTGGAGNEQFF.

This chain uses TRBV12-3 or TRBV12-4 with TRBJ1-1; 9 bases match TRBD1. This CDR3 spans 12 amino acids. J gave up 11 bases and V 5 bases, and 6 bases lay outside the gene matches. CDR3 DNA sequence: TGTGCCAGCAGTACAGGGGGCGGAAGGGCTTTCTTT. Its protein product is CASSTGGGRAFF.

The chain has TRBV27 and TRBJ1-1; a possible D gene is TRBD1 (6 bases). Germline V gene data show CDR1 as MNHEY and CDR2 as SMNVEV (reference sequence). The CDR3 runs 16 residues. V lost 1 base and J 1 base, leaving 13 bases between the germline ends. This CDR3 reads CASSLLRGTPNTEAFF. The CDR3 nucleotides are TGTGCCAGCAGTTTATTGAGGGGGACCCCGAACACTGAAGCTTTCTTT.

This clone was seen only a few times. The rearrangement links TRBV5-1 to TRBJ1-1, with a weak D call TRBD1 (5 bases). This CDR3 comprises 16 residues. The germline V gene encodes CDR1 SGHRS and CDR2 YFSETQ. V dropped 4 bases and J dropped 4 bases, with 20 bases sitting between them. In nucleotides, the CDR3 is TGCGCCAGCAGCCGACGCCGGGGGGACGTCGGCACTGAAGCTTTCTTT. It is translated as CASSRRRGDVGTEAFF.

This clone has only one observation. The V and J genes are TRBV5-6 and TRBJ2-1, with TRBD2 matching 11 bases. From germline, CDR1 is SGHDT and CDR2 YYEEEE. The CDR3 covers 18 residues. V was pared by 4 bases and J by 2 bases, with 11 bases of the junction left unmatched. The CDR3 DNA sequence: TGTGCCAGCAGCCCCGGACTAGCGGGTGACCCCCCCTACAATGAGCAGTTCTTC. It encodes CASSPGLAGDPPYNEQFF.

This clone was counted only a few times. V gene TRBV4-1 combines with J gene TRBJ1-2; TRBD1 matches 8 bases. Germline CDR1 and CDR2: MGHRA and YSYEKL. V lost 2 bases and J lost 7; bases outside the gene matches: 9. The length of the CDR3 is 15 residues. Here the CDR3 DNA reads TGCGCCAGCAGCCAACCGGACAGGGCGGTTGGTGGCTACACCTTC. Translating gives CASSQPDRAVGGYTF.